The 21 T cell receptor beta chains listed next were all sequenced from one sample in a study of blood T cell repertoires in COVID-19. Repertoires were generated with immunoSEQ multiplex PCR, while TCRdb's copy carries only in-frame clones and drops some. The sample lists a few hundred thousand clones, roughly 88% seen once, with over 1.2% in the top ten. The sequenced material came from peripheral blood. The receptors were sampled from a woman aged 40 to 55 who had recovered from COVID-19.

This clone has only a few counts. The chain links TRBV3-1 (or the pseudogene TRBV3-2) to TRBJ2-5; D remains ambiguous. Trimming stripped 4 bases from V and 1 base from J, with 19 bases between. Germline CDR1 is LGHDT and CDR2 is YNNKEL (reference sequence). The CDR3 runs to 17 residues. The CDR3 loop reads CASSPAQEFHLQETQYF. CDR3 sequence (DNA): TGTGCCAGCAGCCCGGCCCAGGAATTTCACCTCCAAGAGACCCAGTACTTC.

This clone was picked up a small number of times. This chain joins TRBV18 and TRBJ1-5; D might be TRBD1 (6 bases). The length of the CDR3 is 12 residues. Trimming took 6 bases from V and 10 from J, leaving 13 bases between them. Germline V lookup: CDR1 KGHSH, CDR2 LQKENI. CDR3 bases: TGTGCCAGCTCTCTAAGGGGGGGTCCCCAGCATTTT. As protein: CASSLRGGPQHF.

The V call is TRBV2, the J call TRBJ2-3; the D gene is possibly TRBD2 (5 bases). Germline CDR1 and CDR2: SNHLY and FYNNEI. The CDR3 runs to 14 residues. Between the trimmed V and J ends, which lost 3 bases and 5 bases, there was a span of 12 bases. CDR3 loop: CASSDENAGDTQYF. The CDR3, as DNA: TGTGCCAGCAGTGACGAGAACGCGGGAGATACGCAGTATTTT.

The CDR3 region has the DNA TGTGCCAGCAGCTTGGTGGCTAGCGGGGGGGCGGAGACCCAGTACTTC. This codes for CASSLVASGGAETQYF. The chain has TRBV5-5 and TRBJ2-5; TRBD2 matches at 12 bases. This CDR3 spans 16 amino acids. V was clipped by 0 bases and J by 5 bases; unmatched bases: 5. Germline CDR1 SGHKS, CDR2 YYEKEE (reference sequence).

The chain combines TRBV6-5 with TRBJ2-5; D perhaps matches TRBD1 (6 bases). V was trimmed by 5 bases and J by 5 bases, leaving 12 bases between them. Germline lookup yields CDR1 MNHEY and CDR2 SVGAGI. The CDR3 loop spans 13 amino acids. CDR3 amino acids: CASSKGVLETQYF. CDR3 bases: TGTGCCAGCAGTAAGGGGGTTTTGGAGACCCAGTACTTC.

This clone came up once. V and J are TRBV2 and TRBJ2-7; D is unresolved. The germline CDR1 and CDR2 sequences are SNHLY and FYNNEI. This CDR3 region has 13 residues. V lost 2 bases, J lost 1 base, and 6 bases lay in between. The CDR3: CASSEMASYEQYF. CDR3 DNA sequence: TGTGCCAGCAGTGAAATGGCTTCCTACGAGCAGTACTTC.

V usage is TRBV7-9 and J usage is TRBJ2-3; D is ambiguous. With 1 base removed from V and 3 bases from J, the gap between germline ends came to 5 bases. The CDR3 has 13 amino acids. Germline assignment: CDR1 SEHNR and CDR2 FQNEAQ (reference sequence). The CDR3, as DNA: TGTGCCAGCAGCTTAGGGCAGACAGATACGCAGTATTTT. The encoded protein is CASSLGQTDTQYF.

The rearrangement links TRBV9 to TRBJ2-5, with TRBD2 identical over 7 bases. This CDR3 is 16 amino acids long. V trimming: 4 bases; J trimming: 0 bases; junction bases outside the gene matches: 9. Germline CDR1 reads SGDLS; CDR2 reads YYNGEE. The CDR3 sequence is CASSTHGGGDQETQYF. CDR3 DNA: TGTGCCAGCAGCACCCACGGCGGGGGAGACCAAGAGACCCAGTACTTC.

CDR3 coding DNA: TGTGCCAGCAGTTTGGTAACAGACACCGGGGAGCTGTTTTTT. Translation: CASSLVTDTGELFF. The V gene is TRBV6-2 or TRBV6-3, the J gene TRBJ2-2, with D hard to call. Germline V CDR1 and CDR2: MNHEY, SVGEGT. V shed 4 bases and J shed 3 bases, with 9 bases lying between them. This CDR3 has 14 amino acids.

The genes are TRBV6-5 and TRBJ1-1; a weak D match, TRBD1 (5 bases). The germline gives CDR1 MNHEY, CDR2 SVGAGI. There are 13 residues in the CDR3. Trimming stripped 7 bases from V and 5 bases from J, with 14 bases between. The CDR3 reads CASTIDGGTEAFF. The CDR3 DNA sequence: TGTGCCAGCACCATAGACGGGGGAACTGAAGCTTTCTTT.

This chain connects TRBV10-3 to TRBJ2-3; 8 nucleotides align to TRBD1. Germline V CDR1 and CDR2: ENHRY, SYGVKD. Losses at the gene ends were 10 bases for V and 1 base for J; bases not matched to a gene: 4. The CDR3 extends over 13 amino acids. The CDR3 loop is CATTGAGTDTQYF. The CDR3, as DNA: TGTGCCACGACAGGGGCCGGCACAGATACGCAGTATTTT.

The J gene is TRBJ1-3, the V gene TRBV15; D call uncertain. Trimming took 0 bases from V and 0 from J, leaving 12 bases between them. The CDR3 has 17 residues. Looked up from germline, CDR1 is LNHNV and CDR2 is YYDKDF (reference sequence). The CDR3 region has the DNA TGTGCCACCAGCAGAGATCACACAGTGAACTCTGGAAACACCATATATTTT. It is translated as CATSRDHTVNSGNTIYF. The complete variable domain, with remaining parts taken from reference TRBV15 and TRBJ1-3, reads DAMVIQNPRYQVTQFGKPVTLSCSQTLNHNVMYWYQQKSSQAPKLLFHYYDKDFNNEADTPDNFQSRRPNTSFCFLDIRSPGLGDTAMYLCATSRDHTVNSGNTIYFGEGSWLTVV.

This clone was counted once. The V gene is TRBV7-6, the J gene TRBJ1-2; TRBD1 is a possible D gene (6 bases). Germline assignment: CDR1 SGHVS and CDR2 FNYEAQ. Between the trimmed V and J ends, which lost 1 base and 6 bases, there was a span of 15 bases. The CDR3 runs to 15 residues. In DNA form, the CDR3 reads TGTGCCAGCAGCTTAGTTTCAGGGGCTCGGGATGGCTACACCTTC. Translating it yields CASSLVSGARDGYTF.

The CDR3 loop reads CATSRVLGDRVQGQYF. The CDR3 DNA reads as TGTGCCACCAGCAGAGTTTTGGGGGACAGAGTGCAGGGGCAGTACTTC. This sequence joins TRBV15 and TRBJ2-7; TRBD1 matches 7 bases. CDR3 length: 16 residues. Germline CDR1 LNHNV, CDR2 YYDKDF (reference sequence). Germline trimming cut 1 base from V and 9 bases from J; bases unmatched to any gene: 15.

This chain links TRBV19 with TRBJ1-5; weak D call: TRBD1 (6 bases). V lost 5 bases and J 6 bases, leaving 17 bases between the germline ends. The CDR3 contains 15 residues. CDR1 is LNHDA and CDR2 is SQIVND in the germline V gene (reference sequence). The CDR3 region is CASSPPGGGGQPQHF. The CDR3 nucleotides read TGTGCCAGTAGTCCCCCGGGGGGGGGCGGTCAGCCCCAGCATTTT.

The J gene is TRBJ2-5, the V gene TRBV5-1, with TRBD2 matching over 11 bases. J was trimmed by 4 bases and V by 3 bases; bases with no gene match: 8. CDR1 and CDR2 from the germline V gene are SGHRS and YFSETQ. The CDR3 contains 16 residues. CDR3 nucleotides: TGCGCCAGCAGCTATGGGACTAGCGGCGGTTTAGAGACCCAGTACTTC. Its protein is CASSYGTSGGLETQYF.

Only one count was recorded for this clone. The chain employs TRBV4-3 and TRBJ1-6; 8 nucleotides line up with TRBD1. The CDR3 runs to 16 residues. After removal of 3 bases from V and 9 bases from J, the junction contained 10 bases not matched to a gene. CDR1 is LGHNA and CDR2 is YSLEER in the germline V gene. CDR3 in amino acids: CASSQQGAVLGSPLHF. In DNA, the CDR3 is TGCGCCAGCAGCCAGCAGGGGGCTGTTTTAGGTTCACCCCTCCACTTT.

As DNA, the CDR3 is TGTGCCAGCAGCTTTCGGGAGAGGGGGCGCTGGGAGCAGTACTTC. This sequence encodes CASSFRERGRWEQYF. The rearrangement uses TRBV7-9 and TRBJ2-7; D is possibly TRBD1 (7 bases). The CDR3 contains 15 residues. The V end lost 3 bases, the J end lost 7 bases, and 19 bases lay between the germline ends. CDR1 and CDR2 (germline): SEHNR, FQNEAQ (reference sequence).

The CDR3, as DNA: TGTGCCAGTAGTACCGAGACAGGGATTGGTTACGGCTACACCTTC. Amino acid sequence: CASSTETGIGYGYTF. The V and J genes are TRBV19 and TRBJ1-2, with TRBD1 identical over 7 bases. V lost 4 bases to trimming and J lost 8 bases; unmatched junction nucleotides: 13. The germline V gene encodes CDR1 LNHDA and CDR2 SQIVND (reference sequence). The CDR3 is 15 amino acids. Together with reference TRBV19 and TRBJ1-2, the CDR3 gives the full variable domain: DGGITQSPKYLFRKEGQNVTLSCEQNLNHDAMYWYRQDPGQGLRLIYYSQIVNDFQKGDIAEGYSVSREKKESFPLTVTSAQKNPTAFYLCASSTETGIGYGYTFGSGTRLTVV.

The rearrangement uses TRBV6-5 and TRBJ2-5; 10 bases match TRBD1. V was clipped by 8 bases and J by 3 bases; unmatched bases: 6. This CDR3 has 14 amino acids. Per the germline V gene, CDR1 is MNHEY and CDR2 is SVGAGI. The chain's CDR3 is CASAWTGGKETQYF. The DNA of the CDR3 is TGTGCCAGCGCCTGGACAGGGGGAAAAGAGACCCAGTACTTC.

This clone was seen a handful of times. The chain links TRBV19 to TRBJ2-2; D is undetermined. The germline V gene encodes CDR1 LNHDA and CDR2 SQIVND (reference sequence). Trimming pared 4 bases from V and 5 bases from J, leaving 17 bases between. This CDR3 is built from 16 residues. The CDR3 protein is CASSTPRPQVTGELFF. Here the CDR3 DNA reads TGTGCCAGTAGTACCCCCAGGCCTCAAGTTACCGGGGAGCTGTTTTTT.